Listed here are 17 T cell receptor beta chains from one sample, sequenced in a study of Graves' ophthalmopathy and Graves' hyperthyroidism. Investigators amplified TCR beta CDR3 regions from RNA transcripts. First-round RT-PCR employed HTBI primers, with a second-round multiplex PCR after it. MiXCR, applied by TCRdb to the multiplex PCR reads, yields one record per CDR3 protein. The profile shows around 1,000,000 distinct CDR3 sequences, 35% to 40% of them singletons. The material sequenced was peripheral blood or thyroid tissue (not recorded which). These receptors were collected from an adult man with Graves' hyperthyroidism.

This clonotype was found a few times. One junction end does not reproduce the germline sequence, and a read error may be involved. This chain connects TRBV11-3 to TRBJ1-1, with D possibly TRBD1 on 5 matching bases. The CDR3 contains 16 residues. Germline V gene sequence: CDR1 SGHNT, CDR2 YENEEA. CDR3 residues: CASNLGRGERCTEAFF. Here the CDR3 DNA reads TGTGCCAGCAACTTAGGGCGAGGGGAAAGATGCACTGAAGCTTTCTTT.

At least ten counts were recorded for this clonotype. The V and J genes are TRBV7-9 and TRBJ1-5; maybe TRBD1 (6 bases). Trimming stripped 8 bases from V and 5 bases from J, with 16 bases between. This CDR3 region has 14 residues. Per germline, CDR1 SEHNR and CDR2 FQNEAQ (reference sequence). CDR3: CASGGGAIDQPQHF. CDR3 DNA: TGTGCCAGCGGGGGGGGGGCCATCGATCAGCCCCAGCATTTT.

This clonotype was seen once. V and J are TRBV10-3 and TRBJ1-5; 7 bases align to TRBD1. The CDR3 has 14 amino acids. From germline, CDR1 is ENHRY and CDR2 SYGVKD. J lost 0 bases, V lost 11 bases, and 7 bases had no gene match. CDR3: CALGTDDSNQPQHF. DNA for the CDR3: TGTGCCCTCGGGACAGATGATAGCAATCAGCCCCAGCATTTT.

There are a few counts of this clonotype. J is TRBJ1-6 and V is TRBV27, with D uncertain. This CDR3 contains 18 residues. V shed 6 bases and J shed 7 bases, with 25 bases lying between them. Germline lookup yields CDR1 MNHEY and CDR2 SMNVEV (reference sequence). CDR3 sequence reads: CASRLIARRRGMNSPLHF. CDR3 bases: TGTGCCAGCAGACTCATTGCCAGGAGGAGAGGTATGAATTCACCCCTCCACTTT.

V is TRBV29-1 and J is TRBJ1-1; TRBD1 is a possible D gene (5 bases). Trimming took off 3 bases at V and 1 base at J, with 12 bases between the two ends. The length of the CDR3 is 14 residues. Germline CDR1 SQVTM, CDR2 ANQGSEA. The DNA for the CDR3 is TGCAGCGTTGAGTCCTTCGGGACGAACACTGAAGCTTTCTTT. This sequence encodes CSVESFGTNTEAFF.

The rearrangement joins TRBV2 to TRBJ2-2; weak D call: TRBD1 (6 bases). The length of the CDR3 is 16 residues. Germline loops: CDR1 SNHLY, CDR2 FYNNEI. V was pared by 5 bases and J by 4 bases, with 17 bases between. CDR3 residues: CASSRMTGPTTGELFF. The CDR3 DNA reads as TGTGCCAGCAGTCGCATGACAGGCCCGACCACCGGGGAGCTGTTTTTT.

This clonotype was found a few times. The chain couples TRBV2 to TRBJ1-2, with 7 bases identical to TRBD1. The V segment lost 6 bases and the J segment 8 bases; nucleotides outside the gene matches: 9. The V gene's germline CDR1 is SNHLY and CDR2 FYNNEI. This CDR3 has 13 residues. CDR3 region: CASRDRQGRGYTF. The DNA of the CDR3 is TGTGCCAGCAGGGACAGACAGGGTCGCGGCTACACCTTC. The full variable domain, rest sourced from reference TRBV2 and TRBJ1-2, is EPEVTQTPSHQVTQMGQEVILRCVPISNHLYFYWYRQILGQKVEFLVSFYNNEISEKSEIFDDQFSVERPDGSNFTLKIRSTKLEDSAMYFCASRDRQGRGYTFGSGTRLTVV.

This chain links TRBV7-2 with TRBJ2-7; no definite D call. CDR1 is SGHTA, CDR2 FQGNSA, per germline. V was pared by 1 base and J by 5 bases, with 18 bases between. The CDR3 sequence is 16 residues long. The CDR3 DNA sequence: TGTGCCAGCAGCTTAGGGACCGCCAACTTTCGCGACGAGCAGTACTTC. This sequence encodes CASSLGTANFRDEQYF. The variable domain in full, with the rest retrieved from reference TRBV7-2 and TRBJ2-7, is GAGVSQSPSNKVTEKGKDVELRCDPISGHTALYWYRQSLGQGLEFLIYFQGNSAPDKSGLPSDRFSAERTGGSVSTLTIQRTQQEDSAVYLCASSLGTANFRDEQYFGPGTRLTVT.

The chain has TRBV5-1 and TRBJ2-3; D call uncertain. V dropped 4 bases and J dropped 5 bases, with 11 bases sitting between them. This CDR3 contains 13 residues. Germline CDR1 and CDR2: SGHRS and YFSETQ. The CDR3 DNA is TGCGCCAGCAGCACGAACGATGTAGATACGCAGTATTTT. This gives the protein CASSTNDVDTQYF.

At least ten counts were recorded for this clonotype. The chain has TRBV29-1 and TRBJ2-5; 7 bases fit TRBD2. Germline V gene data show CDR1 as SQVTM and CDR2 as ANQGSEA. The CDR3 has 14 residues. The junction had 8 bases not matched to a gene; V was cut back by 2 bases and J by 5 bases. The CDR3 DNA sequence: TGCAGCGTTGAATTCGGGGGGTCGGGGGAGACCCAGTACTTC. It encodes CSVEFGGSGETQYF.

This clonotype was recorded at least ten times. The chain uses TRBV29-1 and TRBJ1-2; unclear D gene. Per germline, CDR1 SQVTM and CDR2 ANQGSEA. The CDR3 consists of 13 residues. V was trimmed by 4 bases and J by 7 bases, leaving 16 bases between them. As DNA, the CDR3 is TGCAGCGTTGCCTCTAGGGAGACTTTTGGCTACACCTTC. This sequence encodes CSVASRETFGYTF.

This chain connects TRBV18 to TRBJ2-7; weak D call: TRBD1 (6 bases). The V end lost 6 bases, the J end lost 3 bases, and 15 bases lay between the germline ends. The germline V gene has CDR1 KGHSH and CDR2 LQKENI. The CDR3 is 14 residues long. The CDR3 protein is CASSRRQDYYEQYF. The DNA for the CDR3 is TGTGCCAGCTCGCGGAGACAGGATTACTACGAGCAGTACTTC.

In DNA form, the CDR3 reads TGCGCCAGCAGCTTGGCGACGGAGGGGAATGAGCATTTT. Protein product: CASSLATEGNEHF. V is TRBV5-1 and J is TRBJ1-5; weak D call: TRBD1 (5 bases). The CDR3 is 13 residues long. The V end lost 0 bases, the J end lost 14 bases, and 15 bases lay between the germline ends. The germline gives CDR1 SGHRS, CDR2 YFSETQ.

The chain carries TRBV10-3 and TRBJ1-2; D unresolved. V shed 5 bases and J shed 2 bases, with 12 bases lying between them. This CDR3 has 14 residues. Germline loops: CDR1 ENHRY, CDR2 SYGVKD. This chain's CDR3 is CAISSGDHNYGYTF. CDR3 DNA: TGTGCCATCAGTTCCGGGGATCACAACTATGGCTACACCTTC.

This clonotype came up a few times. The V call is TRBV7-9, the J call TRBJ2-7; D is tentatively TRBD1 or TRBD2 (6 bases each). CDR1 is SEHNR, CDR2 FQNEAQ, per germline (reference sequence). Deletions cut 8 bases from V and 0 bases from J, with 17 bases between. There are 15 residues in the CDR3. The CDR3 spells CASDRGEEPSYEQYF. The CDR3 DNA follows: TGTGCCAGCGATAGGGGGGAGGAGCCCTCCTACGAGCAGTACTTC.

In this sample, this clonotype turned up many times. The chain carries TRBV5-4 and TRBJ1-6; 8 bases map to TRBD1. Unmatched junction bases numbered 13, after V lost 4 bases and J lost 10 bases. Germline lookup yields CDR1 SGHNT and CDR2 YYREEE (reference sequence). There are 16 residues in the CDR3. Here the CDR3 reads CASSLNQGARESPLHF. In nucleotides, the CDR3 is TGTGCCAGCAGCCTGAACCAGGGGGCGAGGGAATCACCCCTCCACTTT.

The rearrangement joins TRBV9 to TRBJ2-5; perhaps D is TRBD1 or TRBD2 (6 bases each). Trimming took off 3 bases at V and 7 bases at J, with 22 bases between the two ends. Germline V gives CDR1 SGDLS, CDR2 YYNGEE. This CDR3 region has 16 residues. The CDR3 protein is CASSATGRGLIGTQYF. The CDR3 coding sequence is TGTGCCAGCAGCGCGACAGGTAGAGGACTAATAGGGACCCAGTACTTC.